Each of the 15 T cell receptor beta chains below was sequenced from the same sample in a study of blood T cell repertoires in COVID-19. Libraries were prepared by immunoSEQ multiplex PCR; TCRdb keeps only in-frame clonotypes and omits some of them. The table has a few hundred thousand clones, 85% to 90% seen once; the top ten hold approximately 6.2%. The sequencing sample was made of peripheral blood. Source of these receptors: a man between 60 and 75 years old who had recovered from COVID-19.

The chain recombines TRBV19 with TRBJ2-3, with a weak D call TRBD2 (6 bases). The V end was cut by 8 bases, the J end by 3 bases, with 9 bases between. The CDR3 has 12 amino acids. Germline V CDR1 and CDR2: LNHDA, SQIVND (reference sequence). The CDR3 region is CASGTLTDTQYF. CDR3 DNA sequence: TGTGCCAGTGGGACTTTGACAGATACGCAGTATTTT. Looking up the rest from reference TRBV19 and TRBJ2-3 gives the full variable domain: DGGITQSPKYLFRKEGQNVTLSCEQNLNHDAMYWYRQDPGQGLRLIYYSQIVNDFQKGDIAEGYSVSREKKESFPLTVTSAQKNPTAFYLCASGTLTDTQYFGPGTRLTVL.

This clone appeared a few times. J is TRBJ2-7 and V is TRBV10-1; TRBD2 aligns across 8 bases. CDR3 size: 14 residues. With 5 bases clipped from V and 9 bases from J, the junction kept 12 bases outside the gene matches. Germline V gene sequence: CDR1 WNHNN, CDR2 SYGVQD (reference sequence). The CDR3 spells CASSPSSGSGLQYF. DNA of the CDR3: TGCGCCAGCAGTCCTTCTAGCGGGTCAGGATTGCAGTACTTC.

The chain joins TRBV9 to TRBJ2-7; no clear D gene. V shed 0 bases and J shed 0 bases, with 7 bases lying between them. Germline V gene sequence: CDR1 SGDLS, CDR2 YYNGEE. The CDR3 extends over 14 amino acids. In DNA, the CDR3 is TGTGCCAGCAGCGTAGGAGTAAACTCCTACGAGCAGTACTTC. Its translation: CASSVGVNSYEQYF.

This chain links TRBV28 with TRBJ1-3; no definite D call. V was pared by 7 bases and J by 0 bases, with 13 bases between. The germline V gene has CDR1 MDHEN and CDR2 SYDVKM. This CDR3 is built from 15 residues. The DNA of the CDR3 is TGTGCCAGCATGTCCTATTCGGTCTCTGGAAACACCATATATTTT. This gives the protein CASMSYSVSGNTIYF. The whole variable domain, remainder taken from reference TRBV28 and TRBJ1-3, is DVKVTQSSRYLVKRTGEKVFLECVQDMDHENMFWYRQDPGLGLRLIYFSYDVKMKEKGDIPEGYSVSREKKERFSLILESASTNQTSMYLCASMSYSVSGNTIYFGEGSWLTVV.

The V call is TRBV18, the J call TRBJ2-7, with 8 bases identical to TRBD1. Germline values: CDR1 KGHSH, CDR2 LQKENI. The CDR3 runs 13 residues. Losses at the gene ends were 5 bases for V and 7 bases for J; bases not matched to a gene: 7. CDR3 residues: CASSAGQGGEQYF. CDR3 DNA sequence: TGTGCCAGCTCAGCCGGACAGGGCGGAGAGCAGTACTTC.

The chain joins TRBV21-1 to TRBJ2-7; TRBD2 is taken as the D call from the table, unchecked against the DNA. TRBV21-1 is classified as a pseudogene. The CDR3 contains 12 residues. The CDR3 loop is CASSKGRGEQYF. The CDR3 nucleotides read TGTGCCAGCAGCAAGGGACGGGGGGAGCAGTACTTC.

This chain uses TRBV28 with TRBJ2-7, with D possibly matching TRBD1 (5 bases). The germline V and J ends were trimmed by 3 bases and 1 base, with 10 bases remaining between them. CDR1 and CDR2 from the germline V gene are MDHEN and SYDVKM. This CDR3 region has 14 residues. CDR3 nucleotides: TGTGCCAGCAGTTTGCCTTCAGGGTCCTACGAGCAGTACTTC. Translation: CASSLPSGSYEQYF.

V usage is TRBV7-6 and J usage is TRBJ1-5, with no clear D. Germline V gene lookup returns CDR1 SGHVS and CDR2 FNYEAQ. V was cut by 1 base and J by 0 bases, with 7 bases left in between. The CDR3 is 15 residues long. CDR3 coding DNA: TGTGCCAGCAGCTTAGGGTCAGGTAGCAATCAGCCCCAGCATTTT. This encodes CASSLGSGSNQPQHF.

The J gene is TRBJ2-5, the V gene TRBV5-1; TRBD2 aligns across 13 bases. Unmatched junction bases numbered 7, after V lost 4 bases and J lost 1 base. Germline CDR1 SGHRS, CDR2 YFSETQ. The CDR3 has 17 residues. The CDR3 is CASSPSGLAGTQETQYF. CDR3 DNA: TGCGCCAGCAGCCCCTCGGGACTAGCGGGGACCCAAGAGACCCAGTACTTC.

This clone has just one count. This sequence joins TRBV19 and TRBJ1-1; no definite D call. The germline V and J ends were trimmed by 5 bases and 4 bases, with 17 bases remaining between them. CDR1 is LNHDA and CDR2 is SQIVND in the germline V gene (reference sequence). The CDR3 runs to 15 residues. The DNA of the CDR3 is TGTGCCAGTAGTCGGGCGGTCGGGGTGTCCACTGAAGCTTTCTTT. Protein product: CASSRAVGVSTEAFF.

The chain employs TRBV27 and TRBJ2-2, with a weak D call TRBD2 (5 bases). V lost 6 bases and J lost 6, with 14 bases in between. Germline CDR1 is MNHEY and CDR2 is SMNVEV (reference sequence). The CDR3 has 14 residues. In DNA form, the CDR3 reads TGTGCCAGCAGCCACGGGATAGACTCCGGGGAGCTGTTTTTT. Protein: CASSHGIDSGELFF.

This CDR3 reads CSAPDNEQFF. The CDR3 bases are TGCAGTGCCCCCGACAATGAGCAGTTCTTC. This chain joins TRBV20-1 and TRBJ2-1; D remains unclear. The CDR3 consists of 10 residues. In germline, CDR1 is DFQATT, CDR2 SNEGSKA (reference sequence). V was cut by 6 bases and J by 5 bases, with 5 bases left in between.

The chain carries TRBV5-1 and TRBJ2-2; D remains unclear. The ends were cut back, 0 bases at V and 5 bases at J, with 8 bases in the middle. CDR3 length: 14 amino acids. Looked up from germline, CDR1 is SGHRS and CDR2 is YFSETQ. The CDR3 reads CASSLDLSTGELFF. CDR3 coding DNA: TGCGCCAGCAGCTTGGATCTATCTACCGGGGAGCTGTTTTTT.

This clone has only one observation. This chain joins TRBV11-2 and TRBJ2-3; 7 positions agree with TRBD2. Germline V lookup: CDR1 SGHAT, CDR2 FQNNGV. Losses at the gene ends were 0 bases for V and 7 bases for J; bases not matched to a gene: 7. The CDR3 totals 15 residues. CDR3 DNA: TGTGCCAGCAGCTTAGAGCGACTAGCAGAGAATACGCAGTATTTT. It is translated as CASSLERLAENTQYF. Full variable domain (missing parts from reference TRBV11-2 and TRBJ2-3): EAGVAQSPRYKIIEKRQSVAFWCNPISGHATLYWYQQILGQGPKLLIQFQNNGVVDDSQLPKDRFSAERLKGVDSTLKIQPAKLEDSAVYLCASSLERLAENTQYFGPGTRLTVL.

V is TRBV12-3 or TRBV12-4 and J is TRBJ2-1, with D hard to call. The CDR3 contains 10 residues. V lost 5 bases and J lost 7, with 3 bases in between. This CDR3 reads CASSRNEQFF. CDR3 in DNA: TGTGCCAGCAGTCGTAATGAGCAGTTCTTC.